The 27 T cell receptor beta chains below were found in one sample sequenced in a study of T-cell reconstitution after alpha-beta-depleted transplantation in children listed by TCRdb under 2016. The library was generated by PCR. These reads were obtained on an Illumina HiSeq 2500. To normalize quantification of the TCRbeta repertoire, the TCR libraries were built with molecular barcoding that relied on unique molecular identifiers. TCRdb itself trimmed the public reads at Q25 with fastp, ran MiXCR and retained productive beta chains. Every CDR3 protein is listed once, alongside the most common genes and DNA of its rows. This sample is represented by some 520,000 distinct CDR3 sequences; 32% of them were singletons. More than 2% of the sample belongs to the ten largest clones. The material sequenced was PBMCs from the stem cell graft donor, taken from the stem cell graft. These receptor sequences come from a human donor who donated a stem cell graft to a child with aplastic anemia.

V and J are TRBV6-5 and TRBJ1-5; D may be TRBD1 (5 bases). This CDR3 contains 18 residues. Trimming cost V 0 bases and J 0 bases, with 15 bases left between them. Looked up from germline, CDR1 is MNHEY and CDR2 is SVGAGI. CDR3 nucleotide sequence: TGTGCCAGCAGTTACTCGATAGTCGCGGGGGATAGCAATCAGCCCCAGCATTTT. Amino acids: CASSYSIVAGDSNQPQHF.

The rearrangement links TRBV18 to TRBJ1-5; unclear D gene. Germline loops: CDR1 KGHSH, CDR2 LQKENI. This CDR3 is 15 amino acids long. Trimming took off 2 bases at V and 2 bases at J, with 10 bases between the two ends. CDR3 loop: CASSPTGLGNQPQHF. The CDR3 nucleotides read TGTGCCAGCTCACCAACCGGCTTAGGCAATCAGCCCCAGCATTTT.

The gene calls are TRBV18 and TRBJ1-3; D gene uncertain. Germline lookup yields CDR1 KGHSH and CDR2 LQKENI. V lost 3 bases, J lost 0 bases, and 15 bases lay in between. The CDR3 contains 17 residues. CDR3: CASSPYPSMSSGNTIYF. CDR3 DNA sequence: TGTGCCAGCTCACCTTACCCCTCGATGAGCTCTGGAAACACCATATATTTT.

J is TRBJ2-2 and V is TRBV9; 10 bases agree with TRBD2. This CDR3 comprises 17 residues. The ends lost 5 bases at V and 4 bases at J; junction bases unmatched: 11. The germline CDR1 and CDR2 sequences are SGDLS and YYNGEE. Here the CDR3 reads CASRVSLGTSATGELFF. CDR3 nucleotides: TGTGCCAGCAGGGTTTCCTTAGGGACTAGCGCCACCGGGGAGCTGTTTTTT.

The V and J genes are TRBV10-3 and TRBJ2-7, with 8 bases that match TRBD1. The CDR3 is made up of 12 amino acids. Germline CDR1 is ENHRY and CDR2 is SYGVKD. The junction had 4 bases not matched to a gene; V was cut back by 6 bases and J by 6 bases. The CDR3 DNA is TGTGCCATCAGAGATACAGGGGGCGAGCAGTACGTC. It specifies CAIRDTGGEQYV.

This clonotype has only a few counts. This chain connects TRBV30 to TRBJ1-1; no clear D gene. From germline, CDR1 is GTSNPN and CDR2 SVGIG (reference sequence). The length of the CDR3 is 15 residues. V lost 3 bases, J lost 1 base, and 15 bases lay in between. This chain's CDR3 is CAWRPVKAGNTEAFF. DNA for the CDR3: TGTGCCTGGAGGCCTGTCAAGGCTGGGAACACTGAAGCTTTCTTT.

This chain connects TRBV12-3 or TRBV12-4 to TRBJ1-2, with unresolved D. The CDR3 is made up of 11 amino acids. The V gene lost 6 bases and the J gene lost 8 bases, with 10 bases spanning the gap. CDR3 protein: CASRNRGGYTF. The CDR3 nucleotides are TGTGCCAGCAGGAACAGAGGGGGCTACACCTTC.

The rearrangement joins TRBV7-2 to TRBJ2-2; TRBD1 aligns across 10 bases. J gave up 3 bases and V 5 bases, and 6 bases lay outside the gene matches. Germline CDR1 SGHTA, CDR2 FQGNSA. This CDR3 has 16 amino acids. The CDR3 here is CASSLRTGGYTGELFF. The CDR3 DNA is TGTGCCAGCAGCCTACGGACAGGGGGGTACACCGGGGAGCTGTTTTTT.

The gene calls are TRBV11-2 and TRBJ1-4; no firm D call. The CDR3 has 15 amino acids. Deletions cut 0 bases from V and 4 bases from J, with 9 bases between. Germline CDR1 reads SGHAT; CDR2 reads FQNNGV. The CDR3 DNA is TGTGCCAGCAGCTTAGATACACGGAGTAATGAAAAACTGTTTTTT. It is translated as CASSLDTRSNEKLFF.

The V call is TRBV29-1, the J call TRBJ1-1; no clear D. The V gene lost 7 bases and the J gene lost 4 bases, with 10 bases spanning the gap. Germline-derived CDR1 and CDR2 are SQVTM and ANQGSEA. CDR3 size: 11 residues. The CDR3 DNA reads TGCAGCGCTGGCTTTTCCACTGAAGCTTTCTTT. Translation: CSAGFSTEAFF.

DNA for the CDR3: TGCAGTGCTCTACGGGAGGTAGCGACCAATGAGCAGTTCTTC. Protein: CSALREVATNEQFF. V is TRBV20-1 and J is TRBJ2-1; the match to TRBD2 covers 7 bases. The CDR3 loop spans 14 amino acids. With V trimmed by 5 bases and J by 6 bases, 10 bases remained unmatched. Germline V lookup: CDR1 DFQATT, CDR2 SNEGSKA (reference sequence).

V usage is TRBV24-1 and J usage is TRBJ2-6; 7 bases agree with TRBD1. The V gene end was trimmed by 0 bases and the J gene end by 2 bases; junction bases not matched to a gene: 0. In germline, CDR1 is KGHDR, CDR2 SFDVKD. This CDR3 contains 16 residues. The CDR3 spells CATSDLTGAGANVLTF. The CDR3 nucleotides are TGTGCCACCAGTGATTTGACAGGGGCTGGGGCCAACGTCCTGACTTTC.

This clonotype turned up a few times. V and J are TRBV5-1 and TRBJ2-3; D is perhaps TRBD1 or TRBD2 (5 bases each). V lost 2 bases and J 4 bases, leaving 17 bases between the germline ends. Germline CDR1 is SGHRS and CDR2 is YFSETQ. The CDR3 runs to 16 residues. The CDR3 coding sequence is TGCGCCAGCAGCTTCCGGGGCCCTACGACGGCAGATACGCAGTATTTT. It codes for CASSFRGPTTADTQYF.

This clonotype turned up a few times. The genes are TRBV18 and TRBJ2-7, with TRBD1 as a possible D gene (5 bases). Germline-derived CDR1 and CDR2 are KGHSH and LQKENI. V was cut by 2 bases and J by 7 bases, with 15 bases left in between. The CDR3 spans 14 residues. This chain's CDR3 is CASSPGADTGEQYV. The CDR3 coding sequence is TGTGCCAGCTCACCAGGGGCGGACACTGGGGAGCAGTACGTC.

This clonotype was seen a handful of times. The chain has TRBV6-5 and TRBJ1-1; 9 bases match TRBD1. V was pared by 0 bases and J by 6 bases, with 5 bases of the junction left unmatched. The CDR3 is made up of 15 amino acids. Germline V lookup: CDR1 MNHEY, CDR2 SVGAGI. The CDR3 reads CASSYSAQGAPEAFF. The CDR3 DNA follows: TGTGCCAGCAGTTACTCCGCACAGGGGGCCCCTGAAGCTTTCTTT.

This clonotype was seen more than once but under ten times. The chain combines TRBV5-1 with TRBJ2-3; 7 bases agree with TRBD1. After removal of 0 bases from V and 4 bases from J, the junction contained 8 bases not matched to a gene. Per the germline V gene, CDR1 is SGHRS and CDR2 is YFSETQ. This CDR3 comprises 16 residues. DNA of the CDR3: TGCGCCAGCAGCTTGGACGACAGGGTGGGACCAGATACGCAGTATTTT. As protein: CASSLDDRVGPDTQYF.

This clonotype occurred a few times. The chain combines TRBV20-1 with TRBJ2-5; 10 bases are a match to TRBD1. The germline CDR1 and CDR2 sequences are DFQATT and SNEGSKA (reference sequence). V shed 7 bases and J 3 bases; nucleotides not matched to a gene: 8. The CDR3 length is 14 residues. Here the CDR3 reads CSGEGQGMKETQYF. The CDR3 nucleotides read TGCAGTGGCGAGGGACAGGGGATGAAAGAGACCCAGTACTTC.

CDR3: CSVEAERRNTIYF. The CDR3 DNA follows: TGCAGCGTTGAGGCGGAGCGTAGAAACACCATATATTTT. This chain uses TRBV29-1 with TRBJ1-3, with D unclear. The V end was cut by 3 bases, the J end by 5 bases, with 11 bases between. Germline V lookup: CDR1 SQVTM, CDR2 ANQGSEA. The CDR3 spans 13 residues.

V usage is TRBV30 and J usage is TRBJ2-2; 10 nucleotides match TRBD2. Trimming cost V 1 base and J 2 bases; bases outside gene matches: 13. Germline values: CDR1 GTSNPN, CDR2 SVGIG (reference sequence). The CDR3 has 19 residues. This chain's CDR3 is CAWSAVRTSGISNTGELFF. The CDR3 bases are TGTGCCTGGAGTGCCGTCCGGACTAGCGGTATCTCCAACACCGGGGAGCTGTTTTTT.

Written as DNA, the CDR3 is TGTGCCAGTAGTACTATGCAGGGAGAGACCCAGTACTTC. Translation gives CASSTMQGETQYF. The chain carries TRBV19 and TRBJ2-5; tentative D call: TRBD1 (5 bases). The CDR3 has 13 residues. Trimming removed 4 bases at V and 4 bases at J, with 10 bases between. Germline values: CDR1 LNHDA, CDR2 SQIVND (reference sequence).

The CDR3 sequence is CSVEQGSGGYTF. DNA of the CDR3: TGCAGCGTTGAACAGGGAAGCGGTGGCTACACCTTC. The chain carries TRBV29-1 and TRBJ1-2; tentatively, D is TRBD1 (5 bases). The CDR3 extends over 12 amino acids. The V gene's germline CDR1 is SQVTM and CDR2 ANQGSEA. V lost 2 bases and J lost 7, with 11 bases in between. The entire variable domain, with the rest obtained from reference TRBV29-1 and TRBJ1-2, is as follows: SAVISQKPSRDICQRGTSLTIQCQVDSQVTMMFWYRQQPGQSLTLIATANQGSEATYESGFVIDKFPISRPNLTFSTLTVSNMSPEDSSIYLCSVEQGSGGYTFGSGTRLTVV.

The table lists this clonotype with a few counts. This chain joins TRBV28 and TRBJ1-2, with D unresolved. V lost 5 bases, J lost 8 bases, and 18 bases lay in between. The CDR3 length is 14 residues. Germline V gene data show CDR1 as MDHEN and CDR2 as SYDVKM. CDR3 region: CASSRTRVVAGYTF. In DNA form, the CDR3 reads TGTGCCAGCAGTCGAACCCGGGTTGTGGCCGGCTACACCTTC.

The chain links TRBV20-1 to TRBJ2-1, with 7 bases aligning to TRBD2. This CDR3 spans 15 amino acids. The germline gives CDR1 DFQATT, CDR2 SNEGSKA (reference sequence). The V gene end was trimmed by 5 bases and the J gene end by 6 bases; junction bases not matched to a gene: 13. DNA for the CDR3: TGCAGTGCTCCCCGGTTATGGCGGGAGCTCAATGAGCAGTTCTTC. Amino acids: CSAPRLWRELNEQFF.

There are a few counts of this clonotype. The J gene is TRBJ2-7, the V gene TRBV12-2; the table's D call TRBD1 went unverified against the DNA. TRBV12-2 is a recognized pseudogene. The CDR3 is 15 amino acids. The CDR3 spells CASRLLGTAPCQQYV. The CDR3 DNA reads as TGTGCAAGTCGCTTATTAGGTACAGCCCCGTGTCAGCAGTACGTC.

The chain couples TRBV9 to TRBJ1-4, with 7 bases identical to TRBD1. The CDR3 has 15 residues. The germline gives CDR1 SGDLS, CDR2 YYNGEE. V lost 4 bases, J lost 4 bases, and 7 bases stayed unmatched. CDR3 nucleotides: TGTGCCAGCAGCCCAACGGGACAGATTAATGAAAAACTGTTTTTT. It translates to CASSPTGQINEKLFF.

The rearrangement links TRBV6-5 to TRBJ2-7, with D maybe TRBD1 (5 bases). This CDR3 has 15 amino acids. CDR1 and CDR2 (germline): MNHEY, SVGAGI. V lost 0 bases and J lost 1, with 10 bases in between. This CDR3 is CASSYSLGLSYEQYF. In DNA, the CDR3 is TGTGCCAGCAGTTACTCGCTGGGGCTTTCCTACGAGCAGTACTTC.

This clonotype was seen more than once but under ten times. The chain couples TRBV7-2 to TRBJ2-5, with 8 bases that match TRBD1. J was trimmed by 5 bases and V by 1 base; bases with no gene match: 9. Germline V gene lookup returns CDR1 SGHTA and CDR2 FQGNSA. CDR3 size: 16 residues. DNA for the CDR3: TGTGCCAGCAGCTTAGGACAGGGGTGGCCCAAGGAGACCCAGTACTTC. Its protein product is CASSLGQGWPKETQYF.